This T cell receptor beta chain stems from a study of cytomegalovirus exposure and HLA in healthy donors. Overall study results and limits: Roughly uniform depth of sequencing across donors was assumed in presence/absence analyses. The classifier reportedly diagnosed cytomegalovirus status with high specificity and sensitivity. Reportedly, a later analysis found an Asian-associated ancestry cluster had fewer N-insertions than the approximately 670-donor mean.

The germline V and J ends were trimmed by 4 bases and 0 bases, with 14 bases remaining between them. CDR3 length: 16 residues. Per germline, CDR1 WSHSY and CDR2 SAAADI. The PCR employed 60 Vbeta primers together with 13 Jbeta primers. Clones were sequenced by immunoSEQ multiplex PCR, and TCRdb holds only the in-frame ones, with some missing. The sample holds about 200,000 clones. Comment on this clone: What it binds is not known.

The specimen sequenced was PBMCs. The chain combines TRBV10-2 with TRBJ2-3, with D perhaps TRBD2 (5 bases). The clonotype originates from a girl aged 2-9 years in good health and CMV-seropositive. This CDR3 is CASSGTASTSTDTQYF. DNA of the CDR3: TGCGCCAGCAGTGGGACTGCCTCCACTAGCACAGATACGCAGTATTTT.